This T cell receptor beta chain derives from a study of human T cells and chemical hapten exposure. As for the study in general: Chiefly women, the patients showed alopecia areata, totalis or universalis.

This clonotype was detected a few times. What it binds is not known. Time point meaning: pre-sensitization, week 0. The treatment was: therapeutic diphenylcyclopropenone sensitization with weekly scalp DPC. The study extracted total RNA from unfractionated whole blood. Findings and limits, study-wide: Among TCRs, those above 1 in 1000 frequency were unaffected by DPC sensitization.

V was clipped by 6 bases and J by 5 bases; unmatched bases: 12. The CDR3 runs to 15 residues. Germline CDR1 reads SEHNR; CDR2 reads FQNEAQ (reference sequence). Each CDR3 protein is one row after TCRdb ran MiXCR on the RACE reads. This table holds about 74,000 distinct CDR3 sequences, 14% found once. The receptor was derived from a woman aged 50 to 65 with alopecia areata. Some clones in this sample may be carry-over from other donors' samples. The input for sequencing was whole blood, taken in connection with sensitization to the hapten diphenylcyclopropenone (DPC). The rearrangement uses TRBV7-9 and TRBJ2-5; TRBD2 matches 7 bases. CDR3 in amino acids: CASRLAGVVGETQYF. CDR3 coding DNA: TGTGCCAGCAGGCTTGCGGGAGTGGTCGGCGAGACCCAGTACTTC.